Listed here are 8 T cell receptor beta chains from one sample, sequenced in a study of cytomegalovirus exposure and HLA in healthy donors. This PCR relied on a set of 60 Vbeta primers and 13 Jbeta primers. Measured with immunoSEQ multiplex PCR; TCRdb has only the in-frame clones, and not every one. The sample lists around 100,000 clones; about 59% were seen once. The specimen sequenced was PBMCs. Source of these receptors: a man aged 25-45 years in good health and CMV-seropositive.

The chain recombines TRBV5-1 with TRBJ1-1; a weak D match, TRBD1 (6 bases). The V gene's germline CDR1 is SGHRS and CDR2 YFSETQ. V lost 2 bases and J lost 5, with 13 bases in between. The CDR3 contains 14 residues. Here the CDR3 DNA reads TGCGCCAGCAGCTTCGGGGGGGCTGGTACTGAAGCTTTCTTT. It is translated as CASSFGGAGTEAFF.

The chain joins TRBV5-1 to TRBJ2-3, with 9 bases lining up with TRBD1. The trim removed 8 bases at V and 3 bases at J, leaving 7 bases unmatched. Germline CDR1 and CDR2: SGHRS and YFSETQ. The CDR3 runs 14 residues. CDR3: CASSTGGGTDTQYF. The CDR3 DNA sequence: TGCGCCAGTTCGACAGGGGGTGGAACAGATACGCAGTATTTT.

The chain couples TRBV11-2 to TRBJ2-1, with 8 bases that match TRBD2. The CDR3 spans 16 residues. The germline gives CDR1 SGHAT, CDR2 FQNNGV. With 4 bases clipped from V and 4 bases from J, the junction kept 9 bases outside the gene matches. The CDR3, as DNA: TGTGCCAGCAGCTCGATAGGGGTAGCGGGATACAATGAGCAGTTCTTC. Its protein product is CASSSIGVAGYNEQFF.

The rearrangement links TRBV27 to TRBJ1-2, with 8 bases that match TRBD1. Trimming cost V 5 bases and J 4 bases; bases outside gene matches: 6. Per germline, CDR1 MNHEY and CDR2 SMNVEV (reference sequence). This CDR3 has 14 amino acids. The CDR3 coding sequence is TGTGCCAGCAGTCCAGGGGGCGCAAGCTATGGCTACACCTTC. This encodes CASSPGGASYGYTF.

This sequence joins TRBV5-4 and TRBJ2-2; no definite D call. Trimming took off 3 bases at V and 0 bases at J, with 12 bases between the two ends. The CDR3 is 16 amino acids. CDR1 is SGHNT, CDR2 YYREEE, per germline (reference sequence). The CDR3 protein is CASSSLGPPNTGELFF. The DNA for the CDR3 is TGTGCCAGCAGCTCCCTTGGCCCCCCGAACACCGGGGAGCTGTTTTTT. The full variable domain, with the rest looked up from reference TRBV5-4 and TRBJ2-2, is ETGVTQSPTHLIKTRGQQVTLRCSSQSGHNTVSWYQQALGQGPQFIFQYYREEENGRGNFPPRFSGLQFPNYSSELNVNALELDDSALYLCASSSLGPPNTGELFFGEGSRLTVL.

This chain joins TRBV2 and TRBJ2-2; D uncertain. Germline CDR1 and CDR2: SNHLY and FYNNEI. V lost 8 bases to trimming and J lost 1 base, with 8 bases between them. There are 13 residues in the CDR3. The CDR3 bases are TGTGCCAGCGGGCTCCTGAACACCGGGGAGCTGTTTTTT. It is translated as CASGLLNTGELFF.

V and J are TRBV6-1 and TRBJ1-2, with 8 bases matching TRBD1. Losses at the gene ends were 6 bases for V and 6 bases for J; bases not matched to a gene: 9. Germline V lookup: CDR1 MNHNS, CDR2 SASEGT. The CDR3 runs 14 residues. CDR3 protein: CASSRSRGLDGYTF. The CDR3 DNA is TGTGCCAGCAGCCGGTCCAGGGGGCTAGATGGCTACACCTTC.

This clone was observed a few times. The CDR3 sequence: CASSFQMGQGIWETQYF. CDR3 nucleotide sequence: TGTGCCAGCAGCTTTCAAATGGGACAGGGAATTTGGGAGACCCAGTACTTC. The chain couples TRBV11-3 to TRBJ2-5, with TRBD1 identical over 9 bases. Germline CDR1 reads SGHNT; CDR2 reads YENEEA. Germline trimming cut 3 bases from V and 5 bases from J; bases unmatched to any gene: 13. This CDR3 comprises 17 residues.